The 6 T cell receptor beta chains reported below all come from one sample, sequenced in a study of neurological immune-mediated disorders. One entry per CDR3 protein results from TCRdb running MiXCR on the 5' RACE reads. This sample has 80,000 or so distinct CDR3 sequences, with about 9.4% found just once. Sequences were obtained from PBMCs. The receptors stem from a man aged 50-59 years in good health.

This clonotype was seen many times. This chain links TRBV29-1 with TRBJ2-5; TRBD2 might be the D (5 bases). This CDR3 is 13 amino acids long. Germline values: CDR1 SQVTM, CDR2 ANQGSEA. Trimming left V 6 bases short and J 3 bases short, with 14 bases between. The CDR3 spells CSVAARGKETQYF. DNA of the CDR3: TGCAGCGTCGCCGCCCGGGGTAAAGAGACCCAGTACTTC.

This clonotype was detected many times. This chain connects TRBV5-1 to TRBJ2-7; the match to TRBD1 covers 11 bases. Germline V gene sequence: CDR1 SGHRS, CDR2 YFSETQ. Trimming took 1 base from V and 3 from J; bases not matched to a gene: 6. This CDR3 has 16 amino acids. Here the CDR3 DNA reads TGCGCCAGCAGCTTGACCAGGACAGGGGGCATCTACGAGCAGTACTTC. This sequence encodes CASSLTRTGGIYEQYF.

The table lists this clonotype with many counts. The chain combines TRBV4-2 with TRBJ2-3; 10 positions match TRBD2. Trimming cost V 0 bases and J 5 bases; bases outside gene matches: 8. The CDR3 runs to 17 residues. CDR1 is LGHNA, CDR2 YNFKEQ, per germline. CDR3 sequence: CASSQDVSGGAVDTQYF. In nucleotides, the CDR3 is TGTGCCAGCAGCCAAGACGTCAGCGGGGGGGCGGTAGATACGCAGTATTTT.

This clonotype was counted many times. The chain links TRBV4-2 to TRBJ2-5, with 8 bases identical to TRBD2. V shed 3 bases, J shed 3 bases, and the junction held 3 bases outside the gene matches. CDR3 length: 14 residues. Germline CDR1 and CDR2: LGHNA and YNFKEQ. CDR3 in DNA: TGTGCCAGCAGCCATTCAGCGGGGGAAGAGACCCAGTACTTC. Translating gives CASSHSAGEETQYF.

This clonotype was found many times. V usage is TRBV5-1 and J usage is TRBJ2-2, with 7 nucleotides matching TRBD1. Germline assignment: CDR1 SGHRS and CDR2 YFSETQ. There are 13 residues in the CDR3. Losses at the gene ends were 2 bases for V and 6 bases for J; bases not matched to a gene: 1. The CDR3, as DNA: TGCGCCAGCAGCTTCCAGGGGGCCGGGGAGCTGTTTTTT. Protein product: CASSFQGAGELFF. The full variable domain, in which reference TRBV5-1 and TRBJ2-2 provide the parts outside the CDR3, is KAGVTQTPRYLIKTRGQQVTLSCSPISGHRSVSWYQQTPGQGLQFLFEYFSETQRNKGNFPGRFSGRQFSNSRSEMNVSTLELGDSALYLCASSFQGAGELFFGEGSRLTVL.

This clonotype was observed at least ten times. V usage is TRBV5-1 and J usage is TRBJ1-1, with 7 bases that match TRBD1. In germline, CDR1 is SGHRS, CDR2 YFSETQ. This CDR3 region has 15 residues. V lost 1 base and J lost 0; bases outside the gene matches: 3. This CDR3 is CASSLSTGLNTEAFF. Written as DNA, the CDR3 is TGCGCCAGCAGCTTGTCGACAGGGTTGAACACTGAAGCTTTCTTT.